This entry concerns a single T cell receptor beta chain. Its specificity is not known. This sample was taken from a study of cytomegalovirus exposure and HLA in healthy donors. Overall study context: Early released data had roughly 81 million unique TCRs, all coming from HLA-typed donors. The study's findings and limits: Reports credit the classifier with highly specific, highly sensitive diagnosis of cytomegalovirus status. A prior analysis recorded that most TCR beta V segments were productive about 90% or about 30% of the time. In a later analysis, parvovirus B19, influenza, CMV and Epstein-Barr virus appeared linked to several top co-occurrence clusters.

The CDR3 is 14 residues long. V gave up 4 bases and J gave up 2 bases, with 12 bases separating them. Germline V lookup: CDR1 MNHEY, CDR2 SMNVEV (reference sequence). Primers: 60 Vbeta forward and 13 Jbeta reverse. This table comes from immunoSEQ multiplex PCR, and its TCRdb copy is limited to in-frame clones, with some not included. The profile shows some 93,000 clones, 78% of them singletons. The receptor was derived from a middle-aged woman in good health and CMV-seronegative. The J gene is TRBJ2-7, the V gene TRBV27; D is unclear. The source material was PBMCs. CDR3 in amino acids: CASSYDTSPYEQYF. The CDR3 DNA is TGTGCCAGCAGTTACGACACTTCACCCTACGAGCAGTACTTC.